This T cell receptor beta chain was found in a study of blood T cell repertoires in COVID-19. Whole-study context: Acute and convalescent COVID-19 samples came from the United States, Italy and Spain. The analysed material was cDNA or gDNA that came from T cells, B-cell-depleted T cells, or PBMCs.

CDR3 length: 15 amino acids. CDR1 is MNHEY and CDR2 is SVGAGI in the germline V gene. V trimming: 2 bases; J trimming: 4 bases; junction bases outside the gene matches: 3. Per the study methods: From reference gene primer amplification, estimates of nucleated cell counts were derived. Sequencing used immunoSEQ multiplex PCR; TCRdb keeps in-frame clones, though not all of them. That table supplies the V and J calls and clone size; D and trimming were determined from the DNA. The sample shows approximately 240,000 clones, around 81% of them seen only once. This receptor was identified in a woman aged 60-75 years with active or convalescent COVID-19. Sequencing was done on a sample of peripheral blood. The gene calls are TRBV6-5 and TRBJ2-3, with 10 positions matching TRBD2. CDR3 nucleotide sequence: TGTGCCAGCAGTTACGTAGCGGGGGGCGCAGATACGCAGTATTTT. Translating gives CASSYVAGGADTQYF.